This T cell receptor (beta chain) was observed in a study of control samples from healthy donors and cancer patients. Produced via immunoSEQ multiplex PCR; TCRdb's table is partial and in-frame only. The table records approximately 160,000 clones, 90% to 95% of them present only once. Between the trimmed V and J ends, which lost 6 bases and 2 bases, there was a span of 7 bases. The CDR3 has 12 amino acids. CDR1 is MNHEY and CDR2 is SVGAGI in the germline V gene. The sequenced material came from blood. This clonotype was obtained from a woman aged 18-29 years in good health. This chain joins TRBV6-5 and TRBJ1-1, with D uncertain. CDR3 in DNA: TGTGCCAGCAGCTACATAAACACTGAAGCTTTCTTT. Amino acid sequence: CASSYINTEAFF.